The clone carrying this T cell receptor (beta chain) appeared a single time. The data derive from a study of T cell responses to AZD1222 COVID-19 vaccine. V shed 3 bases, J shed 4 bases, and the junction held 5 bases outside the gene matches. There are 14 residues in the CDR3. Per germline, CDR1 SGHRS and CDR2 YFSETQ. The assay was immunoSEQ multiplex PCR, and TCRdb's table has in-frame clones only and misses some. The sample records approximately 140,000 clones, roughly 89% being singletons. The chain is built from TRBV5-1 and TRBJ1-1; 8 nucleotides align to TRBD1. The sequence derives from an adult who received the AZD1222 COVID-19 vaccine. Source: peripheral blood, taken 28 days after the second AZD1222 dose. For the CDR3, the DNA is TGCGCCAGCAGCTCCGGACAGGGACGCACTGAAGCTTTCTTT. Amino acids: CASSSGQGRTEAFF.